This T cell receptor (beta chain) was sequenced in a study of a mutant IDH1 vaccine in newly diagnosed glioma. Time point of the sample: week 5, during vaccination. Vaccination used 300 ug of mutant IDH1 20-mer peptide per dose, with topical imiquimod. Astrocytomas found in donors were new, WHO grade 3 or 4, IDH1-mutant and ATRX-lost. The CDR3 has 16 residues. With V trimmed by 4 bases and J by 0 bases, 8 bases remained unmatched. CDR1 is SGHNT and CDR2 is YYREEE in the germline V gene (reference sequence). Sequencing was performed with immunoSEQ multiplex PCR; in TCRdb, only in-frame clones are kept and a portion is missing. This sample has about 56,000 clones, with about nine tenths found just once. Points on this clone: The antigen remains unidentified.

The receptor was derived from a woman in her 40s with glioma. The sample was PBMCs, taken from a glioma patient whose treatment included an IDH1 peptide vaccine. The chain has TRBV5-4 and TRBJ2-3, with TRBD2 matching 7 bases. This CDR3 reads CASSRGTMWSTDTQYF. The CDR3 bases are TGTGCCAGCAGCAGAGGGACTATGTGGAGCACAGATACGCAGTATTTT.